This T cell receptor (beta chain) derives from a study of blood T cell repertoires in COVID-19. At the level of the study: T cells, B-cell-depleted T cells, or PBMCs provided the cDNA or gDNA that served as material.

The CDR3 is made up of 13 amino acids. V dropped 7 bases and J dropped 4; count of bases not matched to a gene: 4. The germline V gene has CDR1 LNHDA and CDR2 SQIVND (reference sequence). The authors' processing: Reference gene primer amplification yielded estimated nucleated cell counts. Generated by immunoSEQ multiplex PCR, the TCRdb table keeps only in-frame clones and is missing some. That table is the source of V, J and clone size, and D and trimming were worked out from the DNA. The sample records roughly 39,000 clones, 85% to 90% being singletons. The sample comprised peripheral blood. The source is a man between 25 and 39 years old with active or convalescent COVID-19. The V and J genes are TRBV19 and TRBJ2-3; 8 nucleotides match TRBD1. DNA for the CDR3: TGTGCCAGTACCTTGGGACAGGCAGATACGCAGTATTTT. This codes for CASTLGQADTQYF.